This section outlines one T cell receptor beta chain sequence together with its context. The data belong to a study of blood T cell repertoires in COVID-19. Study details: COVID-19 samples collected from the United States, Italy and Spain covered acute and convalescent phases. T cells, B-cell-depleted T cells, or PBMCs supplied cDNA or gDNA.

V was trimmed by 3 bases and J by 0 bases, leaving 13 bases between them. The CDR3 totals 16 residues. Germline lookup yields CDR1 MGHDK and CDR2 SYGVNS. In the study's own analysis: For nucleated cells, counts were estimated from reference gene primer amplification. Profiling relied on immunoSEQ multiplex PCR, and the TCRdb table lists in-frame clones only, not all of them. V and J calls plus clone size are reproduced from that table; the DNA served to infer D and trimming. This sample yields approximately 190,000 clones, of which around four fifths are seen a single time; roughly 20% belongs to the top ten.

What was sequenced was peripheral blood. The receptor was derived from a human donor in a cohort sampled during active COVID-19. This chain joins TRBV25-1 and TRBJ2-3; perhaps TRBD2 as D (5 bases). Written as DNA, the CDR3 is TGTGCCAGCAGTGATTCGAGGCGGGTTAGCACAGATACGCAGTATTTT. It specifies CASSDSRRVSTDTQYF. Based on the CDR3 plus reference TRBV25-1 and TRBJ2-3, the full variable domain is EADIYQTPRYLVIGTGKKITLECSQTMGHDKMYWYQQDPGMELHLIHYSYGVNSTEKGDLSSESTVSRIRTEHFPLTLESARPSHTSQYLCASSDSRRVSTDTQYFGPGTRLTVL.